The 17 T cell receptor beta chains reported below all come from one sample, sequenced in a study of blood T cell repertoires in COVID-19. Using immunoSEQ multiplex PCR, the repertoire was profiled, and TCRdb retains in-frame clones only, with some absent. The sample carries about 120,000 clones, 87% recorded once. Source material: peripheral blood. All receptors derive from a human donor in a cohort sampled during active COVID-19.

The J gene is TRBJ2-2, the V gene TRBV5-1, with D unresolved. Germline CDR1 SGHRS, CDR2 YFSETQ. The CDR3 consists of 16 residues. Deletions cut 0 bases from V and 5 bases from J, with 14 bases between. This CDR3 is CASSLEATTLTGELFF. The DNA of the CDR3 is TGCGCCAGCAGCTTGGAGGCTACTACCCTAACCGGGGAGCTGTTTTTT.

This clone was counted a single time. As DNA, the CDR3 is TGTGCCAGTAGTATCCCCGGGACAAGATCGAAAAAACTGTTTTTT. It is translated as CASSIPGTRSKKLFF. The V and J genes are TRBV19 and TRBJ1-4, with D possibly being TRBD1 (6 bases). V was clipped by 3 bases and J by 9 bases, with 17 bases between them. Germline V gene data show CDR1 as LNHDA and CDR2 as SQIVND (reference sequence). The CDR3 extends over 15 amino acids.

This clone has a single count. This rearrangement joins TRBV5-1 to TRBJ2-7; maybe TRBD1 (5 bases). V lost 0 bases to trimming and J lost 4 bases, with 11 bases between them. In germline, CDR1 is SGHRS, CDR2 YFSETQ. This CDR3 is 14 amino acids long. This chain's CDR3 is CASSLAGFEYEQYF. The CDR3 DNA follows: TGCGCCAGCAGCTTGGCAGGGTTCGAATACGAGCAGTACTTC.

V and J are TRBV9 and TRBJ2-3, with TRBD2 matching over 10 bases. This CDR3 is built from 19 residues. Germline trimming cut 2 bases from V and 2 bases from J; bases unmatched to any gene: 14. Germline loops: CDR1 SGDLS, CDR2 YYNGEE. CDR3 sequence reads: CASSVFRELAGQITDTQYF. The DNA of the CDR3 is TGTGCCAGCAGCGTCTTTAGGGAACTAGCGGGACAAATCACAGATACGCAGTATTTT.

As regards this clone: Mismatch with germline at one junction end may stem from a read error. The chain combines TRBV6-1 with TRBJ1-5; TRBD1 matches at 8 bases. Germline assignment: CDR1 MNHNS and CDR2 SASEGT. The CDR3 is 13 amino acids. CDR3 coding DNA: TGTGCCAGCAGAGAAGCCGGACAGGGGCCCCAGCATTTT. This sequence encodes CASREAGQGPQHF.

The chain has TRBV3-1 (or the pseudogene TRBV3-2) and TRBJ2-2; D is perhaps TRBD2 (6 bases). The CDR3 is 16 residues long. V was cut by 3 bases and J by 5 bases, with 16 bases left in between. Germline assignment: CDR1 LGHDT and CDR2 YNNKEL (reference sequence). The CDR3 nucleotides read TGTGCCAGCAGCCATCGCCGGGACTCGTTTACCGGGGAGCTGTTTTTT. Amino acid sequence: CASSHRRDSFTGELFF.

This clone was observed a single time. J is TRBJ2-7 and V is TRBV4-1, with D possibly TRBD1 on 6 matching bases. The CDR3 is 14 residues long. Germline CDR1 MGHRA, CDR2 YSYEKL. Trimming shortened V by 1 base and J by 5 bases, and 12 bases separated the two germline ends. In nucleotides, the CDR3 is TGCGCCAGCAGCCAAGCCGACAGGACCCACGAGCAGTACTTC. Residues: CASSQADRTHEQYF.

This clone was found once. This chain connects TRBV7-3 to TRBJ2-3, with 10 bases aligning to TRBD2. This CDR3 is built from 16 residues. CDR1 is SGHTA and CDR2 is FQGTGA in the germline V gene. The V and J ends lost 4 bases and 2 bases, in that order; junction bases with no gene match: 6. The CDR3 DNA reads as TGTGCCAGCAGCTCGAGAGGGACTAGCGACACAGATACGCAGTATTTT. Translation: CASSSRGTSDTDTQYF. The whole variable domain, remainder taken from reference TRBV7-3 and TRBJ2-3, is GAGVSQTPSNKVTEKGKYVELRCDPISGHTALYWYRQSLGQGPEFLIYFQGTGAADDSGLPNDRFFAVRPEGSVSTLKIQRTERGDSAVYLCASSSRGTSDTDTQYFGPGTRLTVL.

The rearrangement links TRBV19 to TRBJ1-5; D perhaps matches TRBD1 (5 bases). Germline V lookup: CDR1 LNHDA, CDR2 SQIVND (reference sequence). The V gene lost 7 bases and the J gene lost 5 bases, with 12 bases spanning the gap. The CDR3 is 13 residues long. The CDR3 sequence: CASMDTRHQPQHF. CDR3 sequence (DNA): TGTGCCAGTATGGACACCAGGCATCAGCCCCAGCATTTT.

J is TRBJ1-1 and V is TRBV11-1; D is possibly TRBD1 (6 bases). The CDR3 sequence is 14 residues long. Trimming stripped 2 bases from V and 1 base from J, with 8 bases between. CDR1 is SGHAT, CDR2 FQDESV, per germline (reference sequence). CDR3 DNA: TGTGCCAGCAGCTTACAGGGGTGGAACACTGAAGCTTTCTTT. Amino acids: CASSLQGWNTEAFF.

The rearrangement uses TRBV7-9 and TRBJ1-1, with D unresolved. The germline CDR1 and CDR2 sequences are SEHNR and FQNEAQ (reference sequence). V shed 2 bases and J shed 1 base, with 8 bases lying between them. The CDR3 sequence is 14 residues long. The CDR3 nucleotides are TGTGCCAGCAGCTTACATGGCGGGAACACTGAAGCTTTCTTT. Translation gives CASSLHGGNTEAFF.

The J gene is TRBJ2-5, the V gene TRBV7-3; 8 bases align to TRBD1. The CDR3 loop spans 13 amino acids. Germline values: CDR1 SGHTA, CDR2 FQGTGA. V lost 5 bases to trimming and J lost 4 bases; unmatched junction nucleotides: 3. For the CDR3, the DNA is TGTGCCAGCAGCACAGGGGGAGGAGAGACCCAGTACTTC. Translating it yields CASSTGGGETQYF.

On this clone: No DNA is shown, since the ends of the CDR3 on it are uncertain; the CDR3 is the one TCRdb lists. This chain joins TRBV27 and TRBJ2-5; the table's D call, TRBD1, has no DNA check behind it. The CDR3 has 16 residues if both end residues are counted. Germline loops: CDR1 MNHEY, CDR2 SMNVEV (reference sequence). The CDR3 is CASSRVGASFLETQYF.

This clone occurred a few times. The chain is built from TRBV28 and TRBJ1-3, with D unclear. The V gene lost 2 bases and the J gene lost 6 bases, with 5 bases spanning the gap. The CDR3 is 12 amino acids. Germline V lookup: CDR1 MDHEN, CDR2 SYDVKM. CDR3 coding DNA: TGTGCCAGCAGTTTACTAGAAAACACCATATATTTT. Protein sequence: CASSLLENTIYF.

J is TRBJ2-1 and V is TRBV5-1, with D maybe TRBD2 (5 bases). Germline V lookup: CDR1 SGHRS, CDR2 YFSETQ. This CDR3 region has 16 residues. V was shortened by 0 bases and J by 4 bases, with 14 bases between the two germline ends. This CDR3 reads CASSLGGRHRYNEQFF. CDR3 nucleotide sequence: TGCGCCAGCAGCTTGGGAGGGAGACACAGATACAATGAGCAGTTCTTC.

The V gene is TRBV4-1, the J gene TRBJ2-7; 16 bases fit TRBD2. This CDR3 has 17 amino acids. The trim removed 0 bases at V and 7 bases at J, leaving 6 bases unmatched. Germline CDR1 MGHRA, CDR2 YSYEKL. The CDR3 DNA is TGCGCCAGCAGCCAAGAGGGGACTAGCGGGGGGGCCGTAGAGCAGTACTTC. It yields the protein CASSQEGTSGGAVEQYF.

This sequence joins TRBV4-3 and TRBJ1-1, with 7 bases matching TRBD1. Unmatched junction bases numbered 10, after V lost 1 base and J lost 8 bases. Germline CDR1 and CDR2: LGHNA and YSLEER. This CDR3 has 15 residues. The CDR3 bases are TGCGCCAGCAGCCAAGTGGACAGGCCCGCGGTCGAAGCTTTCTTT. This gives the protein CASSQVDRPAVEAFF.